These 3 T cell receptor beta chains were sequenced from one sample in a study of spatial heterogeneity in lung cancer. General study points: Tumoral mutation counts were tracked by counts of expanded intratumoral alpha and beta TCRs.

The antigens of these receptors remain unknown. Indicated time point: sample taken at primary tumor resection. TCRdb called the 5' RACE reads again in MiXCR, with one record for every CDR3 protein. The data show 15,000 or so distinct CDR3 sequences, about 4.8% seen once. The specimen comprised lung tumor tissue, sampled at surgery. These receptors came from a female donor with early-stage non-small cell lung cancer.

The table lists this clonotype with a few counts. This beta chain represents an off-target read in a library built for alpha chains; its size is of limited meaning. The genes are TRBV9 and TRBJ1-5; D unclear. V was pared by 0 bases and J by 1 base, with 5 bases between. CDR3 length equals 14 residues. Germline V gene sequence: CDR1 SGDLS, CDR2 YYNGEE. The CDR3 region is CASSVGVSNQPQHF. The CDR3 bases are TGTGCCAGCAGCGTAGGGGTGAGCAATCAGCCCCAGCATTTT.

By share of the sample, this clonotype is medium-sized. Within a library made for alpha chains, this beta chain is off target, and its count is uninformative. V is TRBV4-1 and J is TRBJ2-1; 13 nucleotides match TRBD2. The CDR3 is made up of 18 amino acids. CDR1 and CDR2 (germline): MGHRA, YSYEKL. The J segment lost 2 bases and the V segment lost 4 bases, leaving 8 bases of the junction unmatched. The CDR3 is CASSRGLAGVSAYNEQFF. The CDR3 region has the DNA TGCGCCAGCAGCCGAGGACTAGCGGGGGTCTCTGCCTACAATGAGCAGTTCTTC.

This clonotype was detected a few times. This beta chain is an unintended read in a library built for alpha chains; its size means little. The CDR3 DNA is TGCGCCAGCAGCTGGACAGGGGGATTTAATGAAAAACTGTTTTTT. This translates into CASSWTGGFNEKLFF. The chain couples TRBV5-1 to TRBJ1-4; 10 positions match TRBD1. CDR3 length equals 15 residues. J was trimmed by 4 bases and V by 3 bases; bases with no gene match: 3. CDR1 SGHRS and CDR2 YFSETQ come from the germline V gene.